A selection of T cell receptor beta chains follows, all from one sample in a study of blood T cell repertoires in COVID-19. Repertoires were generated with immunoSEQ multiplex PCR, while TCRdb's copy carries only in-frame clones and drops some. The table includes about 92,000 clones, approximately 85% detected once. The sequenced sample consisted of peripheral blood. Receptor source: a human donor in a cohort sampled during active COVID-19. The CDR3 runs from the conserved cysteine through the conserved F or W. The D gene is left open where the match is weak. Size values are once, few and many counts, or a class for expanded clones, and some rows have none.

>TRBV5-5|TRBJ1-2|NA|NA
CASSLVEDSLLPQDYGYTF
TGTGCCAGCAGCTTGGTGGAGGACAGCCTGTTACCTCAGGACTATGGCTACACCTTC
>TRBV5-1|TRBJ2-5|NA|NA
CASSLRAGLGETQYF
TGCGCCAGCAGCTTGAGAGCAGGGCTGGGAGAGACCCAGTACTTC
>TRBV28|TRBJ2-5|NA|NA
CASSPRGPETQYF
TGTGCCAGCAGTCCAAGGGGTCCAGAGACCCAGTACTTC
>TRBV4-1|TRBJ1-1|NA|NA
CASSLRALNTEAFF
TGCGCCAGCAGCCTTAGAGCTTTGAACACTGAAGCTTTCTTT
>TRBV5-6|TRBJ1-2|NA|NA
CASSAEEGQPYGYTF
TGTGCCAGCAGCGCGGAGGAGGGGCAGCCCTATGGCTACACCTTC
>TRBV24-1|TRBJ2-3|NA|NA
CATSDLTSSTRTDTQYF
TGTGCCACCAGTGATTTGACTAGCTCGACTCGCACAGATACGCAGTATTTT
>TRBV12-3/TRBV12-4|TRBJ1-1|NA|NA
CASSFGLNTEAFF
TGTGCCAGCAGTTTTGGCCTGAACACTGAAGCTTTCTTT
>TRBV7-2|TRBJ2-2|TRBD2|NA
CASSPGGAGELFF
TGTGCCAGCAGCCCGGGGGGGGCCGGGGAGCTGTTTTTT
>TRBV7-2|TRBJ2-3|TRBD2|NA
CASSSFGTSSADTQYF
TGTGCCAGCAGCTCTTTCGGGACTAGCAGCGCAGATACGCAGTATTTT
>TRBV19|TRBJ2-2|TRBD1|NA
CASSIVTGGSGELFF
TGTGCCAGTAGTATTGTGACAGGGGGCTCCGGGGAGCTGTTTTTT
>TRBV4-2|TRBJ2-7|NA|NA
CASSQGGAESYEQYF
TGTGCCAGCAGCCAAGGCGGGGCGGAATCCTACGAGCAGTACTTC
>TRBV30|TRBJ1-1|NA|once
CAWSVILEAFF
TGTGCCTGGAGTGTAATCCTTGAAGCTTTCTTT
>TRBV9|TRBJ1-6|NA|NA
CASTQGKGNSPLHF
TGTGCCAGCACCCAGGGGAAGGGTAATTCACCCCTCCACTTT
>TRBV2|TRBJ1-1|TRBD1|NA
CASSGGQGVYTESFF
TGTGCCAGCAGTGGCGGACAGGGAGTCTACACTGAATCTTTCTTT
>TRBV7-9|TRBJ2-7|NA|NA
CASSLEFPGRRYF
TGTGCCAGCAGCTTAGAATTCCCAGGTCGAAGGTACTTC
>TRBV7-3|TRBJ2-3|TRBD1|few
CASSKQGAVDTDTQYF
TGTGCCAGCAGCAAGCAGGGGGCCGTAGACACAGATACGCAGTATTTT
>TRBV7-2|TRBJ2-7|TRBD2|NA
CASSPRPVAGRMVEQYF
TGTGCCAGCAGCCCGCGACCAGTAGCGGGACGGATGGTCGAGCAGTACTTC
>TRBV19|TRBJ2-1|TRBD2|NA
CASSIRRSGLVQASSLYNEQFF
TGTGCCAGTAGTATAAGACGGTCGGGACTAGTTCAAGCCTCGTCCCTGTACAATGAGCAGTTCTTC
>TRBV6-5|TRBJ2-7|TRBD1|NA
CASSRTGLYEQYF
TGTGCCAGCAGTCGGACAGGGCTCTACGAGCAGTACTTC
>TRBV27|TRBJ2-7|NA|NA
CASSLRRGLSYEQYF
TGTGCCAGCAGTTTAAGGAGGGGGCTATCCTACGAGCAGTACTTC
>TRBV4-3|TRBJ1-5|NA|few
CASSQETPHPPYSNQPQHF
TGCGCCAGCAGCCAAGAGACACCACATCCACCCTATAGCAATCAGCCCCAGCATTTT
>TRBV5-1|TRBJ2-2|NA|NA
CASSLGQAANTGELFF
TGCGCCAGCAGCTTGGGACAGGCGGCGAACACCGGGGAGCTGTTTTTT
>TRBV7-9|TRBJ2-7|NA|once
CASSLNAGDYEQYF
TGTGCCAGCAGCCTGAATGCAGGGGACTACGAGCAGTACTTC
>TRBV7-9|TRBJ1-3|TRBD1|NA
CASSPGQGRSAGNTIYF
TGTGCCAGCAGCCCGGGACAGGGGAGGTCGGCTGGAAACACCATATATTTT
>TRBV7-3|TRBJ1-3|TRBD1|NA
CASSLTGTGNSGNTIYF
TGTGCCAGCAGCTTAACGGGGACAGGCAACTCTGGAAACACCATATATTTT
>TRBV7-6|TRBJ2-1|TRBD2|NA
CASSLEAGGITYNEQFF
TGTGCCAGCAGCTTAGAAGCGGGAGGGATTACCTACAATGAGCAGTTCTTC
>TRBV15|TRBJ2-6|NA|NA
CATSSRGSGANVLTF
TGTGCCACCAGCAGCCGAGGCTCTGGGGCCAACGTCCTGACTTTC
>TRBV6-2/TRBV6-3|TRBJ1-5|NA|NA
CASSYPSGEGQPQHF
TGTGCCAGCAGTTACCCTAGTGGTGAAGGACAGCCCCAGCATTTT
>TRBV6-1|TRBJ2-5|TRBD2|few
CASSEARGARGETQYF
TGTGCCAGCAGTGAAGCGCGGGGGGCGCGGGGAGAGACCCAGTACTTC
>TRBV11-2|TRBJ1-2|TRBD1|NA
CASSQLTGNYGYTF
TGTGCCAGCAGCCAACTGACAGGGAACTATGGCTACACCTTC
>TRBV4-2|TRBJ2-1|TRBD2|NA
CASSQRLAGTFEQFF
TGTGCCAGCAGCCAAAGGCTAGCGGGGACGTTTGAGCAGTTCTTC
>TRBV10-3|TRBJ2-3|NA|NA
CASRRGLDTDTQYF
TGTGCCTCAAGGAGGGGACTGGACACAGATACGCAGTATTTT
>TRBV9|TRBJ2-1|TRBD2|NA
CASSVNSLADNEQFF
TGTGCCAGCAGCGTAAATTCGCTAGCGGACAATGAGCAGTTCTTC
>TRBV7-9|TRBJ2-7|TRBD1|NA
CASSYSGQGARSYEQYF
TGTGCCAGCAGCTATTCGGGACAGGGGGCGCGGTCCTACGAGCAGTACTTC
>TRBV7-9|TRBJ2-1|NA|NA
CASREDPVNEQFF
TGTGCCAGCAGGGAGGACCCTGTCAATGAGCAGTTCTTC
>TRBV2|TRBJ2-1|TRBD2|NA
CASRSGLVNEQFF
TGTGCCAGCCGGTCGGGACTAGTCAATGAGCAGTTCTTC